This T cell receptor beta chain originates from a study of cytomegalovirus exposure and HLA in healthy donors. Study results and limitations: Most TCRs appeared rarely, but some public TCRs recurred in many donors.

The V segment lost 4 bases and the J segment 0 bases; nucleotides outside the gene matches: 7. CDR3 length equals 16 residues. Germline values: CDR1 SGDLS, CDR2 YYNGEE. Note on this clone: Its target is unknown.

PCR primers comprised 60 Vbeta and 13 Jbeta primers. The data were produced by immunoSEQ multiplex PCR, yet TCRdb's version contains in-frame clones alone and is incomplete. The data contain about 100,000 clones, 75% to 85% of them seen just once; the ten biggest clones take up approximately 3.9%. The J gene is TRBJ1-3, the V gene TRBV9, with TRBD1 identical over 7 bases. The specimen was PBMCs. The clonotype comes from a woman aged 40 to 55 in good health and CMV-seronegative. DNA for the CDR3: TGTGCCAGCAGCAAGGACAGGATGAGCTCTGGAAACACCATATATTTT. It translates to CASSKDRMSSGNTIYF.